The rows below give T cell receptor beta chains drawn from one sample of a study of CD8 T cells in ankylosing spondylitis. MiXCR was run by TCRdb on the 5' RACE reads, yielding one entry per CDR3 protein. The repertoire has around 490,000 distinct CDR3 sequences, roughly 5% of them found once; the top ten carry approximately 4%. The specimen sequenced was blood, either unsorted or a sorted T cell fraction (not recorded which). Receptors originate from a male donor with ankylosing spondylitis. Each CDR3 is given with its conserved first and last residue. D genes are given only for firm matches. Some rows have no size entry. The others give once, few or many, or a class for an expanded clone.

D	J	V	size	DNA	CDR3
NA	TRBJ1-1	TRBV28	many	TGTGCCAGCAGCAAGGGAGTCACTGAAGCTTTCTTT	CASSKGVTEAFF
TRBD2	TRBJ2-6	TRBV5-1	few	TGCGCCAGCAGCCGGGGGGCTGGGGCCAACGTCCTGACTTTC	CASSRGAGANVLTF
TRBD1	TRBJ1-2	TRBV29-1	many	TGCAGCGCTGGGACAGTGAGGTCCTATGGCTACACCTTC	CSAGTVRSYGYTF
TRBD2	TRBJ2-7	TRBV2	NA	TGTGCCAGCAGCAAGGGAGGGAGGGCTGCGTACGAGCAGTACTTC	CASSKGGRAAYEQYF
NA	TRBJ1-6	TRBV7-2	many	TGTGCCAGCAGCTTAGCCAAGGGCCTCTATAATTCACCCCTCCACTTT	CASSLAKGLYNSPLHF
NA	TRBJ1-5	TRBV4-1	many	TGCGCCAGCAGCCAAGTTAATGGAAAAAACGGGCAGCCCCAGCATTTT	CASSQVNGKNGQPQHF
TRBD1	TRBJ1-2	TRBV20-1	many	TGCAGTGCTAGAGATCCAGGCAGGGGGTATGGCTACACCTTC	CSARDPGRGYGYTF
TRBD1	TRBJ2-7	TRBV6-2/TRBV6-3	NA	TGTGCCAGCAGTTACGTCTGGGGACAGGGCCCCCACGAGCAGTACTTC	CASSYVWGQGPHEQYF
NA	TRBJ2-4	TRBV11-2	few	TGTGCCAGCAGCTTAGATCGACACATTCAGTACTTC	CASSLDRHIQYF
NA	TRBJ2-7	TRBV7-2	many	TGTGCCAGCAGCCCCAGCGGTGAAGCTGGGACCTACGAGCAGTACTTC	CASSPSGEAGTYEQYF
TRBD2	TRBJ2-1	TRBV20-1	few	TGCAGTGCTAGTCCCCTAGCGGGTTTAAGCTCCTACAATGAGCAGTTCTTC	CSASPLAGLSSYNEQFF
TRBD1	TRBJ2-1	TRBV6-2/TRBV6-3	many	TGTGCCAGCAGGCAGACAGGGATCAATGAGCAGTTCTTC	CASRQTGINEQFF
NA	TRBJ1-5	TRBV18	many	TGTGCCAGCTCACCAGCCGCCGGTAATAGCAATCAGCCCCAGCATTTT	CASSPAAGNSNQPQHF
NA	TRBJ1-1	TRBV2	few	TGTGCCAGCGGGGGGGGGGCGTGGGACACTGAAGCTTTCTTT	CASGGGAWDTEAFF
NA	TRBJ2-2	TRBV20-1	NA	TGCAGTGCTAGCAACAGAGTAACGAACACCGGGGAGCTGTTTTTT	CSASNRVTNTGELFF
NA	TRBJ2-5	TRBV6-1	many	TGTGCCAGCAGTGAAGTGATGCAAGAGACCCAGTACTTC	CASSEVMQETQYF